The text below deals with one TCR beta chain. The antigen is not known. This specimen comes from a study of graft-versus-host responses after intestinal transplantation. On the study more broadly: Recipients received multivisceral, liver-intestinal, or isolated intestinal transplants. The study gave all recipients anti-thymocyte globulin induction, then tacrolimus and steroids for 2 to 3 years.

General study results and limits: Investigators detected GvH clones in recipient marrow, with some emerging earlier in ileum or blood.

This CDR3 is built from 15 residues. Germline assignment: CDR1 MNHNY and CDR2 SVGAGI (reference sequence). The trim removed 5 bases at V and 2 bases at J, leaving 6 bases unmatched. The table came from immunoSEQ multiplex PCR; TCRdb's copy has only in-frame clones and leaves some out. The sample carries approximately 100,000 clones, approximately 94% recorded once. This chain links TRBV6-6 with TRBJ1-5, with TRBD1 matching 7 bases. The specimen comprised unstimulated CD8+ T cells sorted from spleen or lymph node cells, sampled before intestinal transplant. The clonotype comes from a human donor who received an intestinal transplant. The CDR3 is CASSVTGTGNQPQHF. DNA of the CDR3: TGTGCCAGCAGTGTGACCGGGACAGGCAATCAGCCCCAGCATTTT.